A single sample is the source of the 7 T cell receptor beta chains below, sequenced in a study of breast tumors, draining lymph nodes, adjacent tissues. TCRdb re-analysed the multiplex PCR reads in MiXCR, keeping a single row per CDR3 protein. The table has some 170,000 distinct CDR3 sequences, around 33% seen once. Breast cancer patients provided tissue from their axillary draining lymph nodes. The source material was axillary lymph node tissue. Source of these receptors: a female donor with breast cancer. Some clones in this sample may be carry-over from other donors' samples.

The rearrangement uses TRBV7-8 and TRBJ2-3; D might be TRBD1 or TRBD2, each matching 5 bases. Germline values: CDR1 SGHVS, CDR2 FQNEAQ. The CDR3 contains 16 residues. Trimming took off 2 bases at V and 0 bases at J, with 12 bases between the two ends. The CDR3 reads CASSLIGALSTDTQYF. The CDR3 nucleotides read TGTGCCAGCAGCTTAATCGGGGCACTAAGCACAGATACGCAGTATTTT.

This clonotype was seen at least ten times. The gene calls are TRBV28 and TRBJ1-2; a weak D match, TRBD1 (5 bases). There are 12 residues in the CDR3. V was trimmed by 6 bases and J by 7 bases, leaving 12 bases between them. Germline lookup yields CDR1 MDHEN and CDR2 SYDVKM. The CDR3 loop reads CASRGTYGGYTF. The DNA for the CDR3 is TGTGCCAGCAGAGGGACTTACGGTGGCTACACCTTC.

V and J are TRBV12-3 or TRBV12-4 and TRBJ2-7; 11 bases agree with TRBD1. Unmatched junction bases numbered 2, after V lost 8 bases and J lost 5 bases. The CDR3 contains 12 residues. Here the CDR3 DNA reads TGTGCCAGCCGGACAGGGGGCCACGAGCAGTACTTC. Amino acids: CASRTGGHEQYF.

In its sample, this clonotype was seen many times. This chain links TRBV11-2 with TRBJ2-3; weak D call: TRBD2 (6 bases). The germline V gene encodes CDR1 SGHAT and CDR2 FQNNGV. The CDR3 runs 14 residues. V lost 1 base and J 5 bases, leaving 10 bases between the germline ends. The CDR3 reads CASSLVREEDTQYF. In DNA form, the CDR3 reads TGTGCCAGCAGCTTAGTTAGGGAGGAAGATACGCAGTATTTT.

The V gene is TRBV29-1, the J gene TRBJ2-1; D is undetermined. Trimming pared 8 bases from V and 0 bases from J, leaving 14 bases between. The CDR3 spans 14 residues. Germline loops: CDR1 SQVTM, CDR2 ANQGSEA. CDR3 amino acids: CSLGRSSSYNEQFF. The CDR3 DNA follows: TGCAGCTTAGGACGGAGTAGCTCCTACAATGAGCAGTTCTTC.

This clonotype was observed many times. The chain links TRBV2 to TRBJ2-1; tentatively, D is TRBD1 (6 bases). The germline CDR1 and CDR2 sequences are SNHLY and FYNNEI. Trimming took 3 bases from V and 2 from J, leaving 11 bases between them. CDR3 length equals 15 residues. The CDR3 coding sequence is TGTGCCAGCAGTGATTTTCAGGGGCCCTACAATGAGCAGTTCTTC. Its translation: CASSDFQGPYNEQFF.

V is TRBV27 and J is TRBJ2-1, with 8 positions matching TRBD2. Trimming at V came to 5 bases and at J to 8 bases, leaving 11 bases not matched to a gene. The CDR3 runs to 15 residues. The germline CDR1 and CDR2 sequences are MNHEY and SMNVEV (reference sequence). This CDR3 is CASSPPGGALDEQFF. CDR3 nucleotides: TGTGCCAGCAGTCCCCCGGGGGGGGCATTGGATGAGCAGTTCTTC.